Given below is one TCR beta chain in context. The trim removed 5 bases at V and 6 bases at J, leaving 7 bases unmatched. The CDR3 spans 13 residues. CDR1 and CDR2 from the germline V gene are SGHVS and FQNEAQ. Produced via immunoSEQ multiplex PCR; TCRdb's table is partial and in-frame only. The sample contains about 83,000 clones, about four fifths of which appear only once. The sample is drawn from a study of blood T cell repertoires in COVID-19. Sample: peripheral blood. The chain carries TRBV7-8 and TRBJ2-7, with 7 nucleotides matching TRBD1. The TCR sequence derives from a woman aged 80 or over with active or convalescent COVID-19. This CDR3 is CASSPDRSSEQYF. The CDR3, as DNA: TGTGCCAGCAGCCCGGACAGGAGTAGCGAGCAGTACTTC.